Listed here are 22 T cell receptor beta chains from one sample, sequenced in a study of CD4 T cells in relation to SARS-CoV-2 and coronaviruses. Which antigens these TCRs recognize remains unknown. Assay used: immunoSEQ multiplex PCR; TCRdb lists only in-frame clones, some missing. The table lists 9,500 to 11,000 clones, about 81% of them singletons. Before the COVID-19 pandemic, during about 2011-2019, CD4+ T cells were taken from unexposed donors. CD4+ T cells were isolated from the cells after 10 days of culture. Sequencing was done on a sample of CD4+ T cells from PBMCs, cultured in vitro. These receptors were obtained from a human donor in good health.

V usage is TRBV5-5 and J usage is TRBJ2-2; possibly TRBD1 for D (6 bases). CDR1 and CDR2 from the germline V gene are SGHKS and YYEKEE (reference sequence). The CDR3 length is 15 residues. V lost 5 bases, J lost 4 bases, and 15 bases lay in between. The CDR3 bases are TGTGCCAGCAGGGAAACAGGGACGGGCACCGGGGAGCTGTTTTTT. This encodes CASRETGTGTGELFF.

The chain has TRBV3-1 (or the pseudogene TRBV3-2) and TRBJ1-2; D gene unclear. Germline CDR1 LGHDT, CDR2 YNNKEL (reference sequence). V was clipped by 1 base and J by 2 bases, with 8 bases between them. CDR3 length equals 14 residues. The CDR3: CASSQGTRNYGYTF. The CDR3 DNA is TGTGCCAGCAGCCAAGGGACTCGAAACTATGGCTACACCTTC.

The chain links TRBV3-1 (or the pseudogene TRBV3-2) to TRBJ1-6; 7 bases are a match to TRBD1. This CDR3 has 15 residues. The V gene end was trimmed by 0 bases and the J gene end by 7 bases; junction bases not matched to a gene: 3. Germline V gene sequence: CDR1 LGHDT, CDR2 YNNKEL (reference sequence). The CDR3 region has the DNA TGTGCCAGCAGCCAAGAAGGGGGCGTAAATTCACCCCTCCACTTT. It specifies CASSQEGGVNSPLHF.

The sample holds a few counts of this clone. The chain recombines TRBV7-2 with TRBJ1-3; D ambiguous. CDR3 length: 17 residues. Germline V gene lookup returns CDR1 SGHTA and CDR2 FQGNSA. V was shortened by 1 base and J by 0 bases, with 13 bases between the two germline ends. DNA of the CDR3: TGTGCCAGCAGCTTAGATGTGGGGTCCAACTCTGGAAACACCATATATTTT. It is translated as CASSLDVGSNSGNTIYF.

The V call is TRBV6-6, the J call TRBJ2-7; 11 bases agree with TRBD2. The CDR3 spans 14 residues. The V segment lost 7 bases and the J segment 1 base; nucleotides outside the gene matches: 3. Germline V gives CDR1 MNHNY, CDR2 SVGAGI (reference sequence). CDR3 sequence: CASKGTSGSYEQYF. CDR3 DNA sequence: TGTGCCAGCAAGGGGACTAGCGGATCCTACGAGCAGTACTTC.

The chain links TRBV2 to TRBJ1-1, with D unclear. Trimming pared 6 bases from V and 6 bases from J, leaving 5 bases between. Germline assignment: CDR1 SNHLY and CDR2 FYNNEI. This CDR3 region has 10 residues. The DNA of the CDR3 is TGTGCCAGCAGGGACCCTGAAGCTTTCTTT. It codes for CASRDPEAFF.

The gene calls are TRBV29-1 and TRBJ1-5; tentative D call: TRBD1 (6 bases). Trimming left V 8 bases short and J 2 bases short, with 13 bases between. This CDR3 is 13 amino acids long. Germline assignment: CDR1 SQVTM and CDR2 ANQGSEA. CDR3 region: CSPEGGGNQPQHF. CDR3 nucleotides: TGCAGCCCCGAGGGGGGCGGCAATCAGCCCCAGCATTTT.

This rearrangement joins TRBV2 to TRBJ2-7, with TRBD2 matching 13 bases. V lost 6 bases and J lost 1; bases outside the gene matches: 3. Germline V gene lookup returns CDR1 SNHLY and CDR2 FYNNEI. This CDR3 has 15 amino acids. CDR3 loop: CASSELAGGSYEQYF. The CDR3 DNA follows: TGTGCCAGCAGCGAACTAGCGGGGGGGTCCTACGAGCAGTACTTC. The variable domain in full, completed from reference TRBV2 and TRBJ2-7, reads EPEVTQTPSHQVTQMGQEVILRCVPISNHLYFYWYRQILGQKVEFLVSFYNNEISEKSEIFDDQFSVERPDGSNFTLKIRSTKLEDSAMYFCASSELAGGSYEQYFGPGTRLTVT.

The J gene is TRBJ2-5, the V gene TRBV6-6; D not certain. Germline lookup yields CDR1 MNHNY and CDR2 SVGAGI (reference sequence). The V end lost 2 bases, the J end lost 5 bases, and 9 bases lay between the germline ends. The CDR3 length is 13 residues. The CDR3 region is CASSYRLRETQYF. CDR3 DNA: TGTGCCAGCAGTTACCGTCTGCGGGAGACCCAGTACTTC.

The V call is TRBV29-1, the J call TRBJ1-1; 11 bases align to TRBD1. V gave up 0 bases and J gave up 4 bases; unmatched junction bases: 1. Germline CDR1 SQVTM, CDR2 ANQGSEA. This CDR3 spans 14 amino acids. The CDR3 nucleotides read TGCAGCGTTGAAGAAGGACAGGGGGCCACTGAAGCTTTCTTT. Translated: CSVEEGQGATEAFF. The full variable domain, with the rest looked up from reference TRBV29-1 and TRBJ1-1, is SAVISQKPSRDICQRGTSLTIQCQVDSQVTMMFWYRQQPGQSLTLIATANQGSEATYESGFVIDKFPISRPNLTFSTLTVSNMSPEDSSIYLCSVEEGQGATEAFFGQGTRLTVV.

This chain connects TRBV9 to TRBJ2-1; 7 bases match TRBD2. The CDR3 runs 16 residues. In germline, CDR1 is SGDLS, CDR2 YYNGEE. J gave up 10 bases and V 4 bases, and 17 bases lay outside the gene matches. The CDR3 DNA reads TGTGCCAGCAGCTCGCGCGGGAGCCAGGACTATAAGGAGCAGTTCTTC. Amino acids: CASSSRGSQDYKEQFF.

The chain links TRBV2 to TRBJ2-7; 14 nucleotides align to TRBD2. The CDR3 runs 15 residues. Per the germline V gene, CDR1 is SNHLY and CDR2 is FYNNEI. After removal of 6 bases from V and 6 bases from J, the junction contained 7 bases not matched to a gene. In nucleotides, the CDR3 is TGTGCCAGCAGCTTGGGACTAGCGGGAGTGCGCGAGCAGTACTTC. Translating gives CASSLGLAGVREQYF. Filled out from reference TRBV2 and TRBJ2-7, the complete variable domain reads EPEVTQTPSHQVTQMGQEVILRCVPISNHLYFYWYRQILGQKVEFLVSFYNNEISEKSEIFDDQFSVERPDGSNFTLKIRSTKLEDSAMYFCASSLGLAGVREQYFGPGTRLTVT.

The genes are TRBV10-3 and TRBJ2-3, with D perhaps being TRBD1 or TRBD2 (6 bases each). Germline assignment: CDR1 ENHRY and CDR2 SYGVKD. This CDR3 is 14 amino acids long. V lost 7 bases, J lost 0 bases, and 11 bases lay in between. CDR3 residues: CAINGGLSTDTQYF. Here the CDR3 DNA reads TGTGCCATCAATGGGGGGCTGAGCACAGATACGCAGTATTTT.

This sequence joins TRBV5-5 and TRBJ2-7, with D possibly being TRBD2 (6 bases). In germline, CDR1 is SGHKS, CDR2 YYEKEE (reference sequence). The CDR3 contains 15 residues. V was trimmed by 0 bases and J by 1 base, leaving 11 bases between them. CDR3 amino acids: CASSLAGGGSYEQYF. The CDR3 nucleotides are TGTGCCAGCAGCTTGGCCGGGGGTGGGTCCTACGAGCAGTACTTC.

The chain joins TRBV4-3 to TRBJ1-2, with 7 nucleotides matching TRBD1. Trimming removed 2 bases from V and 6 bases from J; junction bases left unmatched: 3. The CDR3 has 13 amino acids. Germline assignment: CDR1 LGHNA and CDR2 YSLEER. The CDR3 spells CASSQRGGDGYTF. The CDR3 bases are TGCGCCAGCAGCCAACGAGGGGGCGATGGCTACACCTTC.

The chain uses TRBV7-2 and TRBJ1-5; TRBD1 might be the D (5 bases). Germline V gives CDR1 SGHTA, CDR2 FQGNSA. V was shortened by 5 bases and J by 3 bases, with 11 bases between the two germline ends. There are 14 residues in the CDR3. CDR3 protein: CASSAPGYNQPQHF. The CDR3 bases are TGTGCCAGCAGCGCCCCAGGGTACAATCAGCCCCAGCATTTT.

V and J are TRBV30 and TRBJ1-6; D ambiguous. Germline values: CDR1 GTSNPN, CDR2 SVGIG (reference sequence). This CDR3 has 14 residues. The germline V and J ends were trimmed by 5 bases and 6 bases, with 14 bases remaining between them. The CDR3, as DNA: TGTGCCTGGGGCGGGTGGACCCCTAATTCACCCCTCCACTTT. It yields the protein CAWGGWTPNSPLHF. Full variable domain (rest looked up from reference TRBV30 and TRBJ1-6): SQTIHQWPATLVQPVGSPLSLECTVEGTSNPNLYWYRQAAGRGLQLLFYSVGIGQISSEVPQNLSASRPQDRQFILSSKKLLLSDSGFYLCAWGGWTPNSPLHFGNGTRLTVT.

This chain uses TRBV10-3 with TRBJ2-3; TRBD2 matches at 15 bases. V gave up 5 bases and J gave up 6 bases; unmatched junction bases: 6. CDR3 size: 16 residues. The germline gives CDR1 ENHRY, CDR2 SYGVKD. The CDR3 protein is CAISRTSGGAGDTQYF. CDR3 in DNA: TGTGCCATCAGTCGGACTAGCGGGGGGGCGGGGGATACGCAGTATTTT.

The chain employs TRBV7-9 and TRBJ2-5; D call uncertain. Trimming took off 5 bases at V and 3 bases at J, with 16 bases between the two ends. Germline assignment: CDR1 SEHNR and CDR2 FQNEAQ (reference sequence). The CDR3 is 15 residues long. This CDR3 is CASSPGFGDEETQYF. The CDR3 DNA reads TGTGCCAGCAGCCCAGGTTTTGGGGATGAAGAGACCCAGTACTTC.

This chain links TRBV30 with TRBJ1-1, with D hard to call. This CDR3 is built from 17 residues. The germline V and J ends were trimmed by 3 bases and 1 base, with 21 bases remaining between them. Germline V lookup: CDR1 GTSNPN, CDR2 SVGIG (reference sequence). CDR3 loop: CAWREFEITFENTEAFF. Written as DNA, the CDR3 is TGTGCCTGGAGAGAGTTTGAGATAACATTTGAGAACACTGAAGCTTTCTTT.

The rearrangement links TRBV6-5 to TRBJ2-1; D gene unclear. Deletions cut 7 bases from V and 4 bases from J, with 14 bases between. Germline V lookup: CDR1 MNHEY, CDR2 SVGAGI. The CDR3 is 14 amino acids. CDR3 bases: TGTGCCAGCAACCCCCGACGATCTTACAATGAGCAGTTCTTC. Residues: CASNPRRSYNEQFF.

The rearrangement joins TRBV6-2 or TRBV6-3 to TRBJ2-3; 10 positions agree with TRBD2. With 6 bases clipped from V and 1 base from J, the junction kept 13 bases outside the gene matches. From germline, CDR1 is MNHEY and CDR2 SVGEGT. This CDR3 is 18 amino acids long. CDR3 nucleotides: TGTGCCAGCAGCAGCGGGGCTAGCGGGAGTATTGGCACAGATACGCAGTATTTT. Translation: CASSSGASGSIGTDTQYF.